The present T cell receptor (beta chain) was sequenced within a study of human T cells and chemical hapten exposure. In its sample, this clonotype was seen a few times. Described time point: patch test 2, 6 weeks after DPC sensitization. Treatment described: therapeutic diphenylcyclopropenone sensitization with weekly scalp DPC. Each CDR3 protein is one row after TCRdb ran MiXCR on the RACE reads. This sample has about 140,000 distinct CDR3 sequences; 10% to 15% occur once, and the top ten carry around 1.4%. This clonotype originated in a woman in her forties or fifties with alopecia areata. Some clones in this sample may be carry-over from other donors' samples. Material: whole blood, obtained in connection with sensitization to the hapten diphenylcyclopropenone (DPC).

CDR3 region: CASSSDRGQGDTQYF. CDR3 in DNA: TGTGCCAGCAGCTCGGACAGGGGGCAGGGGGATACGCAGTATTTT. The chain is built from TRBV7-3 and TRBJ2-3; 11 bases align to TRBD1. CDR1 and CDR2 from the germline V gene are SGHTA and FQGTGA. The CDR3 loop spans 15 amino acids. With V trimmed by 4 bases and J by 6 bases, 6 bases remained unmatched.